The 8 T cell receptor beta chains in this list originate from one sample, sequenced in a study of graft-versus-host responses after intestinal transplantation. Tissue processing of the graft released intraepithelial and lamina propria lymphocytes from it. Produced via immunoSEQ multiplex PCR; TCRdb's table is partial and in-frame only. The sample has around 23,000 clones, roughly four fifths seen once; the top ten hold around 3%. Sequencing used ileum tissue, obtained 12 days after intestinal transplant. Every receptor here comes from a human patient who received an intestinal transplant, so some T cells may come from the graft donor.

The chain carries TRBV9 and TRBJ1-1; weak D call: TRBD1 (6 bases). CDR1 is SGDLS and CDR2 is YYNGEE in the germline V gene. The CDR3 length is 15 residues. With 3 bases removed from V and 0 bases from J, the gap between germline ends came to 12 bases. CDR3 protein: CASSARTVMNTEAFF. CDR3 nucleotide sequence: TGTGCCAGCAGCGCCCGGACAGTCATGAACACTGAAGCTTTCTTT.

The gene calls are TRBV6-1 and TRBJ2-7, with TRBD1 as a possible D gene (6 bases). CDR1 and CDR2 (germline): MNHNS, SASEGT. The CDR3 has 14 amino acids. Trimming stripped 6 bases from V and 0 bases from J, with 12 bases between. The CDR3 protein is CASRVGGSSYEQYF. The CDR3 coding sequence is TGTGCCAGCAGGGTTGGGGGCAGCTCCTACGAGCAGTACTTC.

There are a few counts of this clone. The chain carries TRBV4-1 and TRBJ2-6; 9 positions match TRBD1. The CDR3 has 14 residues. V lost 8 bases and J lost 2; bases outside the gene matches: 1. Germline V gene sequence: CDR1 MGHRA, CDR2 YSYEKL. The DNA of the CDR3 is TGCGCCAGCGGGACAGGGCCTGGGGCCAACGTCCTGACTTTC. Protein sequence: CASGTGPGANVLTF.

The table lists this clone with a count of one. This chain connects TRBV6-1 to TRBJ1-1; unclear D gene. V was cut by 7 bases and J by 5 bases, with 14 bases left in between. Germline-derived CDR1 and CDR2 are MNHNS and SASEGT. The CDR3 spans 13 residues. The CDR3, as DNA: TGTGCCAGCATGCGGGAGGTGAGGACTGAAGCTTTCTTT. Its translation: CASMREVRTEAFF.

This chain connects TRBV6-5 to TRBJ1-1, with no clear D. This CDR3 spans 14 amino acids. CDR1 and CDR2 from the germline V gene are MNHEY and SVGAGI. The ends were cut back, 2 bases at V and 0 bases at J, with 7 bases in the middle. CDR3 bases: TGTGCCAGCAGTTACGAGCCGGTGAACACTGAAGCTTTCTTT. Protein sequence: CASSYEPVNTEAFF.

On this clone itself: This sample also contains other DNA sequences that code for the same CDR3. The chain couples TRBV6-1 to TRBJ1-2; D unclear. In germline, CDR1 is MNHNS, CDR2 SASEGT. The V and J ends lost 3 bases and 4 bases respectively, with 6 bases between them. The CDR3 consists of 12 residues. The CDR3 sequence: CASSEALYGYTF. The CDR3 nucleotides are TGTGCCAGCAGTGAGGCCCTCTATGGCTACACCTTC.

This clone turned up a few times. V is TRBV5-6 and J is TRBJ1-6, with no clear D. This CDR3 contains 14 residues. V was cut by 0 bases and J by 7 bases, with 8 bases left in between. Germline lookup yields CDR1 SGHDT and CDR2 YYEEEE. CDR3 nucleotide sequence: TGTGCCAGCAGCTTGGAGCCGGGGAATTCACCCCTCCACTTT. The encoded protein is CASSLEPGNSPLHF.

The gene calls are TRBV28 and TRBJ1-4; D is unresolved. The germline CDR1 and CDR2 sequences are MDHEN and SYDVKM. Trimming removed 6 bases at V and 0 bases at J, with 17 bases between. This CDR3 has 17 residues. This CDR3 reads CASSSLYEPATNEKLFF. As DNA, the CDR3 is TGTGCCAGCAGCTCCCTATACGAACCGGCAACTAATGAAAAACTGTTTTTT.